This T cell receptor beta chain appears in the sequencing data of a study of blood T cell repertoires in COVID-19. The wider study: Sample material is recorded as cDNA or gDNA derived from T cells, B-cell-depleted T cells, or PBMCs.

This clone has just a few counts. The germline V gene encodes CDR1 LNHNV and CDR2 YYDKDF (reference sequence). The ends lost 3 bases at V and 4 bases at J; junction bases unmatched: 0. The CDR3 extends over 12 amino acids. Study processing details: From reference gene primer amplification, estimates of nucleated cell counts were derived. TCRdb's copy holds only in-frame clones and misses some; the assay was immunoSEQ multiplex PCR. That table is the source of V, J and clone size, and D and trimming were worked out from the DNA. The table lists fewer than 200,000 clones, 88% of them singletons. Clinical history reported by participants formed the basis on which cohorts were assigned. Recovered participants had two consecutive negative NP/OP PCR tests, healthcare professional clearance, or symptom resolution.

The sequencing sample was made of PBMCs or T cells enriched from blood (not recorded which). This receptor was obtained from a young woman who had recovered from COVID-19. The chain joins TRBV15 to TRBJ2-7, with TRBD2 identical over 7 bases. The CDR3 DNA follows: TGTGCCACCAGCAGGGGAGGGTACGAGCAGTACTTC. Its protein is CATSRGGYEQYF.